This TCR beta chain was recovered during a study of graft-versus-host responses after intestinal transplantation. Study-wide results and caveats: Some GvH clones were seen earlier in gut or blood, suggesting intestinal origin.

The repertoire was sequenced with immunoSEQ multiplex PCR; TCRdb's copy has only in-frame clones and lacks some. This table has about 39,000 clones, roughly 93% appearing once. About this clone: Its matching antigen is unknown.

The sample was unstimulated CD8+ T cells sorted from spleen or lymph node cells, taken before transplant. The clonotype comes from a human donor who was the organ donor for an intestinal transplant.

This CDR3 is CASSENSGNEQFF. CDR3 sequence (DNA): TGTGCCAGCAGTGAAAACAGCGGGAATGAGCAGTTCTTC. The rearrangement uses TRBV25-1 and TRBJ2-1, with D perhaps matching TRBD2 (6 bases). The germline CDR1 and CDR2 sequences are MGHDK and SYGVNS. V shed 2 bases and J shed 7 bases, with 9 bases lying between them. The CDR3 extends over 13 amino acids.